Given below is one T cell receptor beta chain in context. As yet, its antigen is unknown. After less than twelve days in culture, the CD4+ T cells were isolated. This CDR3 is 15 amino acids long. The V gene's germline CDR1 is LGHDT and CDR2 YNNKEL (reference sequence). V lost 4 bases and J lost 2, with 11 bases in between. The entry originates in a study of vaccination effects on CD4 cells after COVID-19. General observations from the study: New vaccine-induced clones dominated convalescents' post-vaccine spike-reactive clones.

The protocol was immunoSEQ multiplex PCR, while the TCRdb copy is restricted to in-frame clones and leaves out a portion. The table has tens of thousands of clones, 76% seen once. The sequence came from a human donor who had a prior SARS-CoV-2 infection. This chain links TRBV3-1 (or the pseudogene TRBV3-2) with TRBJ1-4; a weak D match, TRBD1 (5 bases). The sequenced sample was CD4+ T cells from PBMCs cultured without peptide, obtained before COVID-19 vaccination. The CDR3 region is CASSLGASTNEKLFF. The CDR3 DNA reads TGTGCCAGCAGCCTCGGGGCCAGTACTAATGAAAAACTGTTTTTT.